The clone carrying this TCR beta chain was recorded at least ten times. The data originate from a study of CD8 T cells in ankylosing spondylitis. The ends were cut back, 5 bases at V and 10 bases at J, with 23 bases in the middle. Germline V gene lookup returns CDR1 LNHDA and CDR2 SQIVND (reference sequence). The CDR3 is 15 amino acids. Scientists made TCR beta libraries using quantitative 5'-RACE with molecular barcodes. From the 5' RACE reads, TCRdb called clonotypes with MiXCR, one entry per CDR3 protein. The sample has over 100,000 distinct CDR3 sequences; roughly 6.6% are singletons. Sequencing used blood, either unsorted or a sorted T cell fraction (not recorded which). The clonotype comes from a male donor with ankylosing spondylitis or in good health (not recorded which). The chain has TRBV19 and TRBJ1-1; D gene ambiguous. The CDR3 DNA follows: TGTGCCAGTAGTGCCGATTTCGGGCTCGCCAGTGGAGCTTTCTTT. This codes for CASSADFGLASGAFF.